What follows are 3 T cell receptor beta chains derived from one specimen sequenced in a study of T cells in Graves' hyperthyroidism and ophthalmopathy. What was amplified from RNA transcripts were TCR beta CDR3 regions. During a first-round RT-PCR of the TCR CDR3, the HTBI primer set was used. One entry per CDR3 protein results from TCRdb running MiXCR on the multiplex PCR reads. The profile shows roughly 400,000 distinct CDR3 sequences, 15% to 18% of them singletons. The sample taken for sequencing was blood. These receptors originate from a young woman with Graves' hyperthyroidism that later progressed to Graves' ophthalmopathy.

This clonotype was seen a single time. Since a much larger clone is just one base distant, this may be a read error. The chain recombines TRBV3-1 with TRBJ1-1; TRBD1 aligns across 9 bases. CDR1 LGHDT and CDR2 YNNKEL come from the germline V gene (reference sequence). This CDR3 region has 17 residues. CDR3 sequence reads: CANSPDRGYPLNTEAFF. As DNA, the CDR3 is TGTGCCAACAGCCCGGACAGGGGCTACCCTTTAAACACTGAAGCTTTCTTT.

This clonotype was seen repeatedly, ten times or more. The gene calls are TRBV28 and TRBJ2-7, with 9 bases matching TRBD2. The CDR3 consists of 15 residues. The germline CDR1 and CDR2 sequences are MDHEN and SYDVKM. V lost 6 bases to trimming and J lost 3 bases; unmatched junction nucleotides: 9. The CDR3 DNA reads as TGTGCCAGCAGCCCTGGGACTAGCAGACACTACGAGCAGTACTTC. Its protein product is CASSPGTSRHYEQYF. Complete variable domain (other parts from reference TRBV28 and TRBJ2-7): DVKVTQSSRYLVKRTGEKVFLECVQDMDHENMFWYRQDPGLGLRLIYFSYDVKMKEKGDIPEGYSVSREKKERFSLILESASTNQTSMYLCASSPGTSRHYEQYFGPGTRLTVT.

This rearrangement joins TRBV28 to TRBJ2-7; D assignment may be TRBD1 or TRBD2 (5 bases each). In germline, CDR1 is MDHEN, CDR2 SYDVKM. V gave up 4 bases and J gave up 5 bases, with 15 bases separating them. The CDR3 covers 14 residues. The CDR3 sequence: CASSSGPPRHEQYF. CDR3 coding DNA: TGTGCCAGCAGTTCGGGACCGCCAAGGCACGAGCAGTACTTC.